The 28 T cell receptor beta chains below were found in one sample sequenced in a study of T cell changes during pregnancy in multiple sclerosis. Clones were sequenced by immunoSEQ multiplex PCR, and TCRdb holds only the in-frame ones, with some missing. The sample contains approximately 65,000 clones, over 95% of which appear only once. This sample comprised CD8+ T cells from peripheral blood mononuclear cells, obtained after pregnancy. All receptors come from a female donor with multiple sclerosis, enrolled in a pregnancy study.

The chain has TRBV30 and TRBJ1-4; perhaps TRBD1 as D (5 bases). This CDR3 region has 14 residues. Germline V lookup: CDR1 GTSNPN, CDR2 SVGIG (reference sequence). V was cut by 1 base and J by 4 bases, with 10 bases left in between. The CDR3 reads CAWSETALNEKLFF. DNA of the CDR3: TGTGCCTGGAGTGAGACAGCCCTTAATGAAAAACTGTTTTTT.

The DNA for the CDR3 is TGTGCCAGCCAACGAGGATACGAGCAGTACTTC. Translated: CASQRGYEQYF. V is TRBV27 and J is TRBJ2-7; D is unresolved. Germline CDR1 and CDR2: MNHEY and SMNVEV (reference sequence). Trimming removed 8 bases from V and 4 bases from J, with 9 bases in between. The CDR3 has 11 residues.

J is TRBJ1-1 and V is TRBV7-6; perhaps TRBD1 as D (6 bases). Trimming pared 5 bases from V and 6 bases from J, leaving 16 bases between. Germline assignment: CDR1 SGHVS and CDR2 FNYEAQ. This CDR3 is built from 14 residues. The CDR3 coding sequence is TGTGCCAGCAGCCGCTCGCCAGGGGTACCTGAAGCTTTCTTT. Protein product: CASSRSPGVPEAFF.

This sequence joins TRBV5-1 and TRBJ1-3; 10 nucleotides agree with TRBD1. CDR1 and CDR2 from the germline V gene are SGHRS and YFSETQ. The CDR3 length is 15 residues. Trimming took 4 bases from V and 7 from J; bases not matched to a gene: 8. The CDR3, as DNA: TGCGCCAGCAGCGCCGGGACAGGGGATGTCAACACCATATATTTT. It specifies CASSAGTGDVNTIYF.

The DNA of the CDR3 is TGTGCCAGCAGACAACTGAGACAGGGACCGTACGAGCAGTACTTC. Translation: CASRQLRQGPYEQYF. V is TRBV28 and J is TRBJ2-7, with 7 bases aligning to TRBD1. There are 15 residues in the CDR3. CDR1 MDHEN and CDR2 SYDVKM come from the germline V gene. Unmatched junction bases numbered 12, after V lost 6 bases and J lost 4 bases.

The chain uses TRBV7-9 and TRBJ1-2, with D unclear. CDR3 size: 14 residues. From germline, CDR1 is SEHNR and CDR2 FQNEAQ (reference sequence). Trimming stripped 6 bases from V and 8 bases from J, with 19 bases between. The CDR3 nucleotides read TGTGCCAGCAGTTCTGGAGAGTTAGTTTCCGGCTACACCTTC. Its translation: CASSSGELVSGYTF.

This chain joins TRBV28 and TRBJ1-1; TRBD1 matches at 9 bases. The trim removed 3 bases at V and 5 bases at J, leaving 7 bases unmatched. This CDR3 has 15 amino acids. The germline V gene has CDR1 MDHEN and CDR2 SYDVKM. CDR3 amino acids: CASSFPGQGETEAFF. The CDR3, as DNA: TGTGCCAGCAGTTTTCCGGGACAGGGTGAGACTGAAGCTTTCTTT.

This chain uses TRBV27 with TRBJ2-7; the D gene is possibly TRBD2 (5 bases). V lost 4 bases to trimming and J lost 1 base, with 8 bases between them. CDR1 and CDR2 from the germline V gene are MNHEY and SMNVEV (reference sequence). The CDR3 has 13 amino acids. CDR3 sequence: CASSWSGSYEQYF. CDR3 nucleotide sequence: TGTGCCAGCAGTTGGAGCGGATCCTACGAGCAGTACTTC.

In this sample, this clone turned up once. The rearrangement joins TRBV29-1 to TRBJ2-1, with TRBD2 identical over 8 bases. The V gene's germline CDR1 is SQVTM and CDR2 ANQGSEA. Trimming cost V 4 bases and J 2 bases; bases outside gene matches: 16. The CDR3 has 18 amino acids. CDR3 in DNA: TGCAGCGTTGGACCCCCTAGGGATAGCGGGATTGCCTACAATGAGCAGTTCTTC. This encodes CSVGPPRDSGIAYNEQFF.

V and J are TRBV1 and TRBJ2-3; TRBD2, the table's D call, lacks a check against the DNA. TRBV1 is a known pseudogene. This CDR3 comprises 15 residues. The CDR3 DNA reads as TGCACCAGCAGCCAAGACTGGCGGGAACCAGATACGCAGTATTTT. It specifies CTSSQDWREPDTQYF.

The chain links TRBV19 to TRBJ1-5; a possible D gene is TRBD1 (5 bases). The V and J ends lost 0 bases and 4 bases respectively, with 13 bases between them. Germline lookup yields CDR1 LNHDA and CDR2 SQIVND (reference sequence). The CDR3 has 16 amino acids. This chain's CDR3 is CASSIDIAGPNQPQHF. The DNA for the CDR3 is TGTGCCAGTAGTATAGATATTGCAGGGCCGAATCAGCCCCAGCATTTT.

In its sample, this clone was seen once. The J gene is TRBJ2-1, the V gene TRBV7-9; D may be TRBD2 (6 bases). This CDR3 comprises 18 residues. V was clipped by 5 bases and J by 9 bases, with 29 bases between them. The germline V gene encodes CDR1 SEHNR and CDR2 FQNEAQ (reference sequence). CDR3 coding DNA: TGTGCCAGCAGCCCCACAAAAGGAGGGCCTCTTTGGGTGGGTGAGCAGTTCTTC. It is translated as CASSPTKGGPLWVGEQFF.

The CDR3 region has the DNA TGTGCCTGGAGTGTACTAGCGGGAGTGGGGGAGACCCAGTACTTC. Translating gives CAWSVLAGVGETQYF. The chain recombines TRBV30 with TRBJ2-5; the match to TRBD2 covers 11 bases. The ends lost 0 bases at V and 5 bases at J; junction bases unmatched: 5. The CDR3 length is 15 residues. Germline V lookup: CDR1 GTSNPN, CDR2 SVGIG (reference sequence). Full variable domain (outside the CDR3, taken from reference TRBV30 and TRBJ2-5): SQTIHQWPATLVQPVGSPLSLECTVEGTSNPNLYWYRQAAGRGLQLLFYSVGIGQISSEVPQNLSASRPQDRQFILSSKKLLLSDSGFYLCAWSVLAGVGETQYFGPGTRLLVL.

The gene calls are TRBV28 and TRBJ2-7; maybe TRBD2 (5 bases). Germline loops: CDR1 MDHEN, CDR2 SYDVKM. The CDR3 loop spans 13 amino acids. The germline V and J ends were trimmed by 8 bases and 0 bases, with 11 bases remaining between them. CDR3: CASDGESSYEQYF. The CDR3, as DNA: TGTGCCAGCGACGGGGAGAGCTCCTACGAGCAGTACTTC.

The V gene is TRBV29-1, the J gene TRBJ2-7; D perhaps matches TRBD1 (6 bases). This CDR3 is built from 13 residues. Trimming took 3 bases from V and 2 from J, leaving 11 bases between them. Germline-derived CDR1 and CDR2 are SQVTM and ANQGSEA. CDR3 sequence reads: CSVEGDIPYEQYF. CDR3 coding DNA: TGCAGCGTTGAGGGGGACATCCCCTACGAGCAGTACTTC.

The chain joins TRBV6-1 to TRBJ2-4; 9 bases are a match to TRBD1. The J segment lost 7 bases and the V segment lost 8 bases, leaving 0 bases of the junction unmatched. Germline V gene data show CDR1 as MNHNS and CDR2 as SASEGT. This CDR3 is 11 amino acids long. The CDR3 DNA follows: TGTGCCAGCGGGACAGGGAACATTCAGTACTTC. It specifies CASGTGNIQYF.

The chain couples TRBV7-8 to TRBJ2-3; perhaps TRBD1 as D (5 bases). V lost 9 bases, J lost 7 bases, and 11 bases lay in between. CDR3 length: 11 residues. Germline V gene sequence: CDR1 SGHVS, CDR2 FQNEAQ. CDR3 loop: CASGRGNTQYF. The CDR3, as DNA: TGTGCCAGTGGAAGGGGAAATACGCAGTATTTT. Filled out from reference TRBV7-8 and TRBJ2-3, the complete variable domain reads GAGVSQSPRYKVAKRGQDVALRCDPISGHVSLFWYQQALGQGPEFLTYFQNEAQLDKSGLPSDRFFAERPEGSVSTLKIQRTQQEDSAVYLCASGRGNTQYFGPGTRLTVL.

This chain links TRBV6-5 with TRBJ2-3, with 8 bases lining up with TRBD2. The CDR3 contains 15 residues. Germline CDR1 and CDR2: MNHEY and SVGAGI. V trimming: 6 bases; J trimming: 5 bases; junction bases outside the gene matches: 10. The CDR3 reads CASSRGLVVGDTQYF. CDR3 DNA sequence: TGTGCCAGCAGCAGGGGACTAGTGGTAGGAGATACGCAGTATTTT.

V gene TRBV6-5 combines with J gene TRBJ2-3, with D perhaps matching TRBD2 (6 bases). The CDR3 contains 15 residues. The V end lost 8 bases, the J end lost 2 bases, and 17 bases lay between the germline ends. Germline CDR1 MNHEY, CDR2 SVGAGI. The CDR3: CASSMLAGPTDTQYF. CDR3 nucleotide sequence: TGTGCCAGCTCAATGCTGGCGGGACCCACAGATACGCAGTATTTT.

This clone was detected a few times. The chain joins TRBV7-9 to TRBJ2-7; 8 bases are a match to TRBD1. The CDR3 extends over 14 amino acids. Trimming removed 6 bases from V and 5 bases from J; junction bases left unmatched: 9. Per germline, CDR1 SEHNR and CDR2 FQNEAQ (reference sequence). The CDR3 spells CASSHSGGRDEQYF. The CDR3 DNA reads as TGTGCCAGCAGTCATTCAGGGGGCCGAGACGAGCAGTACTTC.

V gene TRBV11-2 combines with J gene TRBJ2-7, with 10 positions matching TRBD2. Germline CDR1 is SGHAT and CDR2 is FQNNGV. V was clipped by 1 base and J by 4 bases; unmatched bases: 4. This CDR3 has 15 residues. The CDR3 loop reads CASSLGSSGRYEQYF. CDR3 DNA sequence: TGTGCCAGCAGCTTAGGATCTAGCGGGAGATACGAGCAGTACTTC.

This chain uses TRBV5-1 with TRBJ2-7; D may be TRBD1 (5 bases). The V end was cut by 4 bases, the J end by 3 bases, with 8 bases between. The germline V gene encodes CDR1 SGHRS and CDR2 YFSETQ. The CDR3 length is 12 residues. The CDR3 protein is CASSQGNYEQYF. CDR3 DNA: TGCGCCAGCAGCCAGGGTAACTACGAGCAGTACTTC.

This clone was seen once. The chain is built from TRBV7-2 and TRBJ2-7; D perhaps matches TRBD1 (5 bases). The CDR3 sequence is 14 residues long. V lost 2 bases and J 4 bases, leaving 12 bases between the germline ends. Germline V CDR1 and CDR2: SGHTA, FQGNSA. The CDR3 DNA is TGTGCCAGCAGCTTAATGGACACCGGTTACGAGCAGTACTTC. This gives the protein CASSLMDTGYEQYF.

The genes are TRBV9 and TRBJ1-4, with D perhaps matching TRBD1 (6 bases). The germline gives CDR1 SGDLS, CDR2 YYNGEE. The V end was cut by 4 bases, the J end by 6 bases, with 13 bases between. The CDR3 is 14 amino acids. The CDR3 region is CASSQRGGDEKLFF. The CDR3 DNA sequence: TGTGCCAGCAGCCAAAGAGGGGGGGATGAAAAACTGTTTTTT. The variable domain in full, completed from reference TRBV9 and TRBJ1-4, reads DSGVTQTPKHLITATGQRVTLRCSPRSGDLSVYWYQQSLDQGLQFLIQYYNGEERAKGNILERFSAQQFPDLHSELNLSSLELGDSALYFCASSQRGGDEKLFFGSGTQLSVL.

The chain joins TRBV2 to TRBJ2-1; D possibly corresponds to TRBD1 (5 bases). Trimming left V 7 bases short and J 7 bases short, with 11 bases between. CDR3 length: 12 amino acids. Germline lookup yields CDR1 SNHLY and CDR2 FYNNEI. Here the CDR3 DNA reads TGTGCCAGCACCCTTGACAGTAATGAGCAGTTCTTC. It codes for CASTLDSNEQFF.

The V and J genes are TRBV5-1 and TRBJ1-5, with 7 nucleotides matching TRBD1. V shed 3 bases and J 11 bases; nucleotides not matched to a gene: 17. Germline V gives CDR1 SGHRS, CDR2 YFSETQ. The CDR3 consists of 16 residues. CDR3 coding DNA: TGCGCCAGCAGCTCATTCCCGGGACAGCAACCTTCGGCCCAGCATTTT. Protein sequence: CASSSFPGQQPSAQHF.

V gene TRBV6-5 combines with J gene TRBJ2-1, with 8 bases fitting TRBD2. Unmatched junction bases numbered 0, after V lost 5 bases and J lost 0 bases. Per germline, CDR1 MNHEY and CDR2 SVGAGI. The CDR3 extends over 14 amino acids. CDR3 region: CASSSGSSYNEQFF. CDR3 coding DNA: TGTGCCAGCAGTAGCGGGAGCTCCTACAATGAGCAGTTCTTC.

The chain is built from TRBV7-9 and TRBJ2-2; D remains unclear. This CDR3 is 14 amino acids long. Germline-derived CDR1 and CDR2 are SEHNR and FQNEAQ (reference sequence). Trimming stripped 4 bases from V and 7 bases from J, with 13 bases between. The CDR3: CASSSPLGFGELFF. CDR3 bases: TGTGCCAGCAGCTCACCCCTAGGTTTCGGGGAGCTGTTTTTT.